The entry below gives a single TCR beta chain sequence along with its context. Its antigen target is currently unknown. Nothing much larger sits one base from this clone, and base qualities are not available. At the DNA level, this CDR3 is encoded by other sequences in the same sample as well. TCRbeta CDR3 regions were amplified from genomic DNA using the immunoSEQ Assay, a bias-controlled multiplex PCR. On the study's bioinformatics: Within the assay, amplification of reference gene primers was used to estimate how many nucleated cells each sample contained. Sequence reads were collapsed and filtered to measure the absolute abundance of every unique TCRbeta CDR3 rearrangement. For each sample, productive Simpson clonality was calculated as the square root of Simpson's diversity index across productive rearrangements. Held by TCRdb, this immuneACCESS table contains in-frame sequences only and omits some clones. Under half of the omission traces to an unresolved V gene where checked; the cause of the rest is unknown. The V and J calls and clone size were taken over from that table, and D and trimming were inferred from the DNA. In all, the sample holds approximately 110,000 clones, and over 75% of those were seen once. The top ten clones comprise under 2% of the sample.

Whole blood was collected in K2EDTA tubes by collaborating institutions according to the institutions' own protocols. For TCRbeta analysis, collaborators shipped samples in one of three forms: frozen whole blood, isolated PBMCs, or DNA extracted from either of those sample types. The sample comes from a study of blood T cell repertoires in COVID-19 (dated by TCRdb to about 2020). The study in broad terms: The collaborator samples originated in the United States, Italy and Spain and spanned the acute and convalescent phases of COVID-19. The prospective study material was composed of cDNA or gDNA derived from T cells, B-cell-depleted T cells, or PBMCs. Deeply sampled blood TCRbeta repertoires from subjects exposed to, actively infected with, or recovered from COVID-19 were included in the dataset. The repertoires were released in a freely available public database meant as a resource for research on the immune response to SARS-CoV-2. Samples were obtained from the ongoing ImmuneRACE study (first 160 participants) and from approximately 1,200 subjects provided by 6 global collaborators. The sample metadata nearly always contained a de-identified subject ID, COVID-19 status, age in years and sex. Where HLA class I and class II types were available, the types were taken from metadata supplied by the sample provider, not from assay-based typing. Paper-wide results and their limitations: The amount of clinical and demographic metadata varied by source and participant and was provided uncurated.

The CDR3 contains 14 residues, cysteine and phenylalanine counted. The only DNA kept is the CDR3, 42 bases in frame from the first base. The germline V gene yields SGHRS for CDR1 and YFSETQ for CDR2. The junction shows trimming of 4 bases on V and 2 bases on J, plus 12 bases between the germline ends. What was sequenced was peripheral blood. This clonotype originated in a man aged 50 to 60 with acute or convalescent COVID-19. The chain is encoded by TRBV5-1 joined to TRBJ1-2; matching of 5 bases hints at TRBD1 as the D gene. The sequenced DNA is TGCGCCAGCAGCCCGGATCAGGGAAACTATGGCTACACCTTC. It translates as CASSPDQGNYGYTF.